Listed below are T cell receptor beta chains from one sample, sequenced in a study of PD-1 blockade in classical Hodgkin lymphoma. Sequencing used immunoSEQ multiplex PCR; TCRdb keeps in-frame clones, though not all of them. Of approximately 8,000 clones in the sample, about 88% are singletons; the top ten hold around an eighth. This sample comprised peripheral blood mononuclear cells (PBMCs), obtained at baseline. These receptors all stem from a human donor with classical Hodgkin lymphoma. Both conserved end residues are part of each CDR3. Each record gives: J gene, clone size, D gene, V gene, CDR3 protein, CDR3 DNA. D genes are given only for firm matches. Size tells how often a clone was seen (once, few, many) or the class of an expanded clone, and some rows leave it out.

j_gene: TRBJ2-7; abundance: NA; d_gene: NA; v_gene: TRBV19; CDR3aa: CASSYGFVDEQYF; CDR3nt: TGTGCCAGTAGTTACGGGTTCGTGGACGAGCAGTACTTC
j_gene: TRBJ1-1; abundance: NA; d_gene: NA; v_gene: TRBV4-2; CDR3aa: CASSQDRGGNTEAFF; CDR3nt: TGTGCCAGCAGCCAAGATCGTGGGGGGAACACTGAAGCTTTCTTT
j_gene: TRBJ2-5; abundance: NA; d_gene: TRBD2; v_gene: TRBV7-2; CDR3aa: CASSLGLAGVETQYF; CDR3nt: TGTGCCAGCAGCTTAGGACTAGCGGGAGTAGAGACCCAGTACTTC
j_gene: TRBJ2-3; abundance: NA; d_gene: TRBD2; v_gene: TRBV7-2; CDR3aa: CASSLTGLADFTDTQYF; CDR3nt: TGTGCCAGCAGCTTGACGGGACTAGCGGACTTCACAGATACGCAGTATTTT
j_gene: TRBJ2-7; abundance: once; d_gene: NA; v_gene: TRBV7-3; CDR3aa: CASTAPGQPYEQYF; CDR3nt: TGTGCCAGCACCGCCCCGGGACAACCCTACGAGCAGTACTTC
j_gene: TRBJ1-2; abundance: NA; d_gene: NA; v_gene: TRBV28; CDR3aa: CASTGVYGYTF; CDR3nt: TGTGCCAGCACAGGGGTCTATGGCTACACCTTC
j_gene: TRBJ2-7; abundance: NA; d_gene: NA; v_gene: TRBV5-1; CDR3aa: CASRQQGISYFEQYF; CDR3nt: TGCGCCAGCAGACAACAGGGAATCTCCTACTTCGAGCAGTACTTC
j_gene: TRBJ2-7; abundance: once; d_gene: TRBD2; v_gene: TRBV19; CDR3aa: CASSLTGLAGTSYEQYF; CDR3nt: TGTGCCAGTAGTCTCACCGGACTAGCGGGGACCTCCTACGAGCAGTACTTC
j_gene: TRBJ1-2; abundance: NA; d_gene: NA; v_gene: TRBV30; CDR3aa: CAWTGTPNYGYTF; CDR3nt: TGTGCCTGGACCGGGACACCTAACTATGGCTACACCTTC
j_gene: TRBJ1-4; abundance: NA; d_gene: NA; v_gene: TRBV5-6; CDR3aa: CASSVGTDLKLFF; CDR3nt: TGTGCCAGCAGCGTCGGGACCGACTTAAAACTGTTTTTT
j_gene: TRBJ2-3; abundance: NA; d_gene: NA; v_gene: TRBV19; CDR3aa: CASSTKVHAGRDSTDTQYF; CDR3nt: TGTGCCAGTAGTACCAAGGTCCATGCGGGGAGAGATTCCACAGATACGCAGTATTTT
j_gene: TRBJ2-4; abundance: NA; d_gene: TRBD1; v_gene: TRBV7-2; CDR3aa: CASSLEQGVAKNIQYF; CDR3nt: TGTGCCAGCAGCTTAGAACAGGGGGTAGCCAAAAACATTCAGTACTTC
j_gene: TRBJ1-2; abundance: NA; d_gene: TRBD1; v_gene: TRBV28; CDR3aa: CASSFGGGGNYGYTF; CDR3nt: TGTGCCAGCAGTTTTGGAGGGGGCGGTAACTATGGCTACACCTTC
j_gene: TRBJ1-5; abundance: NA; d_gene: NA; v_gene: TRBV6-5; CDR3aa: CASSQNSQPQHF; CDR3nt: TGTGCCAGCAGCCAAAATAGTCAGCCCCAGCATTTT
j_gene: TRBJ2-7; abundance: NA; d_gene: TRBD1; v_gene: TRBV7-3; CDR3aa: CASSATGTGGDEQYF; CDR3nt: TGTGCCAGCAGCGCAACCGGGACAGGGGGCGATGAGCAGTACTTC
j_gene: TRBJ1-4; abundance: NA; d_gene: NA; v_gene: TRBV7-2; CDR3aa: CASARSRPSEKLFF; CDR3nt: TGTGCCAGCGCCCGGTCAAGGCCGAGTGAAAAACTGTTTTTT
j_gene: TRBJ2-7; abundance: NA; d_gene: TRBD2; v_gene: TRBV10-3; CDR3aa: CAISGGQGLAGGLSYEQYF; CDR3nt: TGTGCCATCAGTGGGGGACAGGGACTAGCGGGAGGGCTTTCCTACGAGCAGTACTTC
j_gene: TRBJ1-5; abundance: NA; d_gene: NA; v_gene: TRBV19; CDR3aa: CASSTRQGRNQPQHF; CDR3nt: TGTGCCAGTAGTACCCGCCAGGGCAGAAATCAGCCCCAGCATTTT
j_gene: TRBJ2-1; abundance: few; d_gene: TRBD1; v_gene: TRBV4-3; CDR3aa: CASSQQTGKVFNEQFF; CDR3nt: TGCGCCAGCAGCCAGCAGACAGGGAAGGTTTTCAATGAGCAGTTCTTC
j_gene: TRBJ1-2; abundance: NA; d_gene: NA; v_gene: TRBV19; CDR3aa: CASRSRGDAGYGYTF; CDR3nt: TGTGCCAGTAGGTCTAGGGGGGACGCGGGCTATGGCTACACCTTC
j_gene: TRBJ2-3; abundance: NA; d_gene: TRBD2; v_gene: TRBV27; CDR3aa: CASSGRLAGDTQYF; CDR3nt: TGTGCCAGCAGTGGAAGACTAGCGGGCGATACGCAGTATTTT
j_gene: TRBJ2-4; abundance: NA; d_gene: TRBD1; v_gene: TRBV9; CDR3aa: CASSADRVGNIQYF; CDR3nt: TGTGCCAGCAGCGCCGACAGGGTCGGGAACATTCAGTACTTC